There are a few counts of the clone carrying this TCR beta chain. No antigen is known for it. These data are taken from a study of T-cell reconstitution after alpha-beta-depleted transplantation in children. This CDR3 is 13 amino acids long. The V gene end was trimmed by 6 bases and the J gene end by 8 bases; junction bases not matched to a gene: 7. Germline CDR1 and CDR2: DFQATT and SNEGSKA (reference sequence). Library preparation (for TCRbeta) was performed with unique molecular identifiers. TCRdb reanalysed the PCR reads using MiXCR and keeps one entry per CDR3 protein. The sample contains 530,000 or so distinct CDR3 sequences, 25% to 30% of which appear only once. The study's findings and limits: About two months after transplant, alpha-beta T cells reportedly came from several hundred expanded graft clones. It was surviving recipient T cells and thymic progenitors that gave some patients high TCRbeta diversity at day 60. Diversity and T-cell counts at one year after transplant derived mostly from new T cells.

This receptor was obtained from a boy younger than two with Wiskott-Aldrich syndrome, due to receive a stem cell transplant. Material: PBMCs, obtained before TCRalphabeta/CD19-depleted stem cell transplant. The chain uses TRBV20-1 and TRBJ1-4; TRBD1 aligns across 9 bases. The DNA of the CDR3 is TGCAGTGCGTCACAGGGGGCGGGGGAAAAACTGTTTTTT. This sequence encodes CSASQGAGEKLFF.